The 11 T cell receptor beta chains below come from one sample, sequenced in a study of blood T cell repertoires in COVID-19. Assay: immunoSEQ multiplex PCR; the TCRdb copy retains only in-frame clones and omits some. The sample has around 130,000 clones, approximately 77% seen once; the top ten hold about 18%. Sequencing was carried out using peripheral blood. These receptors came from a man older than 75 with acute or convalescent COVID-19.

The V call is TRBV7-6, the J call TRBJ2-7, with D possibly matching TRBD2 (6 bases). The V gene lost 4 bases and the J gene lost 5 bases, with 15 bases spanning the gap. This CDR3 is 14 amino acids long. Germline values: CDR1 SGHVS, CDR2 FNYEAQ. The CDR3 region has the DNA TGTGCCAGCAGCTCCGGTGGAGGGTCCAACGAGCAGTACTTC. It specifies CASSSGGGSNEQYF.

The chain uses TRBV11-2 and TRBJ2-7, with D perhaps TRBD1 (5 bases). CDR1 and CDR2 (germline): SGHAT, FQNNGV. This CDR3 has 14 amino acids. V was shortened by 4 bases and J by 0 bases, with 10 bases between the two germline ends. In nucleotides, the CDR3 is TGTGCCAGCAGCTCCCATCAGGGCTCCTACGAGCAGTACTTC. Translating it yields CASSSHQGSYEQYF.

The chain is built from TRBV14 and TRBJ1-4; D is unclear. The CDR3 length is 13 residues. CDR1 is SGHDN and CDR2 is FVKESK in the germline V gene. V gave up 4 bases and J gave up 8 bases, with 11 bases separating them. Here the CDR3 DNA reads TGTGCCAGCAGCCTCCTGTCCCGGGAAAAACTGTTTTTT. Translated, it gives CASSLLSREKLFF.

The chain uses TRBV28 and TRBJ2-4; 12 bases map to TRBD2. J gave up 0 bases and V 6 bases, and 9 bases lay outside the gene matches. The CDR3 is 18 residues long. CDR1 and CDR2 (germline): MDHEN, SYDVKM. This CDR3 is CASSPGTSGRIAKNIQYF. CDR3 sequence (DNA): TGTGCCAGCAGCCCCGGGACTAGCGGGCGAATAGCCAAAAACATTCAGTACTTC.

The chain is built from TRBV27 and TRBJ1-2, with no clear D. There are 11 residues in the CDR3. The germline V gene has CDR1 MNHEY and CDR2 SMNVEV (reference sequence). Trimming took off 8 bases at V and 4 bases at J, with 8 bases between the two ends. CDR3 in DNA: TGTGCCAGCCCACTGCTCTATGGCTACACCTTC. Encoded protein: CASPLLYGYTF.

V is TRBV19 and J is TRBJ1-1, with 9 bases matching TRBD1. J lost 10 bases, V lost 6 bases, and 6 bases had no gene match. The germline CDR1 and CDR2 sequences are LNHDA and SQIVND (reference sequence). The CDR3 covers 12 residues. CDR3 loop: CASRGTGGRAFF. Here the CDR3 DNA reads TGTGCCAGTAGGGGTACAGGGGGCCGAGCTTTCTTT. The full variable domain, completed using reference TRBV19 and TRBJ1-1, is DGGITQSPKYLFRKEGQNVTLSCEQNLNHDAMYWYRQDPGQGLRLIYYSQIVNDFQKGDIAEGYSVSREKKESFPLTVTSAQKNPTAFYLCASRGTGGRAFFGQGTRLTVV.

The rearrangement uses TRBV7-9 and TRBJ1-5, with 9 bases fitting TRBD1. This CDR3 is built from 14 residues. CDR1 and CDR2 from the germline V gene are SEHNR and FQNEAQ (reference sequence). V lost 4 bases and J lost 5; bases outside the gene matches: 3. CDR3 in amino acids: CASSSDRGDQPQHF. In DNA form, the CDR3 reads TGTGCCAGCAGCTCGGACAGGGGTGATCAGCCCCAGCATTTT. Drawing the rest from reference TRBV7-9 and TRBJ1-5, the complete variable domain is DTGVSQNPRHKITKRGQNVTFRCDPISEHNRLYWYRQTLGQGPEFLTYFQNEAQLEKSRLLSDRFSAERPKGSFSTLEIQRTEQGDSAMYLCASSSDRGDQPQHFGDGTRLSIL.

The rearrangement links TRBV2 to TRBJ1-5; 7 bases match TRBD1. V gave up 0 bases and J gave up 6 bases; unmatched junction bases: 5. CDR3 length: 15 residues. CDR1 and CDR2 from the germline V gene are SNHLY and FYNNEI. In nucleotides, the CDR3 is TGTGCCAGCAGTGAAGCCGACAGGGTCGGTCAGCCCCAGCATTTT. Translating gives CASSEADRVGQPQHF.

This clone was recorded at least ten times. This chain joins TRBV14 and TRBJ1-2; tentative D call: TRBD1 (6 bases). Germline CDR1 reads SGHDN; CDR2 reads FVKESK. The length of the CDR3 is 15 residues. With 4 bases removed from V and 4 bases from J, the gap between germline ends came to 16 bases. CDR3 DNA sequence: TGTGCCAGCAGCCCGTTGACAGGTCCCAGCTATGGCTACACCTTC. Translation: CASSPLTGPSYGYTF.

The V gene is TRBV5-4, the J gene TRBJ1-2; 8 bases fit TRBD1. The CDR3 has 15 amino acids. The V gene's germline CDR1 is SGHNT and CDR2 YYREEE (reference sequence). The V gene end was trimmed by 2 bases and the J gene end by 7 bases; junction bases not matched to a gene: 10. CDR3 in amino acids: CASSFGGQGAIGYTF. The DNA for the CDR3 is TGTGCCAGCAGCTTCGGGGGGCAGGGGGCGATTGGCTACACCTTC.

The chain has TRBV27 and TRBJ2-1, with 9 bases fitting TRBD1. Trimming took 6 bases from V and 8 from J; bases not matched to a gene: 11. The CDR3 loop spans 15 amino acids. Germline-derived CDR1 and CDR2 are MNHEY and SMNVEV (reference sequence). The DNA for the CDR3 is TGTGCCAGCAGAATCCGGGACAGGGTCGGGGATGAGCAGTTCTTC. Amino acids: CASRIRDRVGDEQFF.